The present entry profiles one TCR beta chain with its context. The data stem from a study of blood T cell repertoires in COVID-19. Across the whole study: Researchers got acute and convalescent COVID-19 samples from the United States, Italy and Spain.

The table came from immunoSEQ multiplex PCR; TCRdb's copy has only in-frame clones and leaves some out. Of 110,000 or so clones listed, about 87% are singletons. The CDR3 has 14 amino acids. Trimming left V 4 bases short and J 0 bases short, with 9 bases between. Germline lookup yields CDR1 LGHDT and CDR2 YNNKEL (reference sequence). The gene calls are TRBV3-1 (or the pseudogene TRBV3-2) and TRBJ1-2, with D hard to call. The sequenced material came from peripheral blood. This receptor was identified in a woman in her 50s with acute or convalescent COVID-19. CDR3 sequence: CASSPRLANYGYTF. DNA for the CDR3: TGTGCCAGCAGCCCCCGTCTAGCTAACTATGGCTACACCTTC.